These 17 T cell receptor beta chains were sequenced from one sample in a study of blood T cell repertoires in COVID-19. The table came from immunoSEQ multiplex PCR; TCRdb's copy has only in-frame clones and leaves some out. The sample consists of approximately 100,000 clones, 80% to 90% of them appearing once. Sequenced material: PBMCs or T cells enriched from blood (not recorded which). The source is a woman in her fifties or sixties who had recovered from COVID-19.

This clone was observed a single time. The genes are TRBV5-1 and TRBJ1-1, with D possibly being TRBD1 (5 bases). The V and J ends lost 1 base and 5 bases respectively, with 15 bases between them. The CDR3 has 15 residues. Germline loops: CDR1 SGHRS, CDR2 YFSETQ. This CDR3 reads CASSLTGLGGTEAFF. CDR3 in DNA: TGCGCCAGCAGCTTGACGGGACTTGGGGGGACTGAAGCTTTCTTT.

A few counts support this clone. The chain employs TRBV14 and TRBJ2-2, with D tentatively TRBD1 (6 bases). This CDR3 region has 14 residues. The V gene lost 3 bases and the J gene lost 9 bases, with 14 bases spanning the gap. CDR1 and CDR2 (germline): SGHDN, FVKESK. The DNA for the CDR3 is TGTGCCAGCAGCCAGGACAGCGAGGCCCGGGAGCTGTTTTTT. Translation: CASSQDSEARELFF.

The CDR3: CASGPGRERSYNEQFF. The CDR3 DNA reads TGCGCCAGCGGCCCGGGACGGGAGCGGTCCTACAATGAGCAGTTCTTC. The chain links TRBV5-1 to TRBJ2-1, with D perhaps matching TRBD2 (6 bases). Germline V lookup: CDR1 SGHRS, CDR2 YFSETQ. V was cut by 7 bases and J by 1 base, with 18 bases left in between. The CDR3 spans 16 residues.

The chain employs TRBV28 and TRBJ1-1, with 7 positions matching TRBD1. The CDR3 is 12 residues long. V lost 2 bases to trimming and J lost 10 bases; unmatched junction nucleotides: 4. CDR1 MDHEN and CDR2 SYDVKM come from the germline V gene. This CDR3 is CASSLNPGGAFF. CDR3 coding DNA: TGTGCCAGCAGTTTAAACCCAGGGGGAGCTTTCTTT.

The V gene is TRBV10-3, the J gene TRBJ2-2; D perhaps matches TRBD1 (7 bases). Trimming removed 11 bases at V and 6 bases at J, with 22 bases between. The CDR3 extends over 15 amino acids. Germline values: CDR1 ENHRY, CDR2 SYGVKD. The CDR3 loop reads CAATQTGSGAGELFF. The CDR3 DNA follows: TGTGCCGCGACCCAGACAGGGTCGGGAGCCGGGGAGCTGTTTTTT.

The CDR3: CASSYALAGGPEEQYF. CDR3 DNA: TGTGCCAGCAGTTATGCCCTAGCGGGAGGGCCGGAGGAGCAGTACTTC. The V and J genes are TRBV28 and TRBJ2-7, with TRBD2 matching 12 bases. CDR3 length equals 16 residues. CDR1 is MDHEN, CDR2 SYDVKM, per germline. Trimming removed 4 bases from V and 7 bases from J; junction bases left unmatched: 11. Full variable domain (outside the CDR3, taken from reference TRBV28 and TRBJ2-7): DVKVTQSSRYLVKRTGEKVFLECVQDMDHENMFWYRQDPGLGLRLIYFSYDVKMKEKGDIPEGYSVSREKKERFSLILESASTNQTSMYLCASSYALAGGPEEQYFGPGTRLTVT.

This chain uses TRBV30 with TRBJ2-7, with 9 bases identical to TRBD1. Looked up from germline, CDR1 is GTSNPN and CDR2 is SVGIG (reference sequence). V lost 0 bases, J lost 4 bases, and 7 bases stayed unmatched. The CDR3 is 15 amino acids. The DNA of the CDR3 is TGTGCCTGGAGTGTACAAGGGACAGGGACTTACGAGCAGTACTTC. As protein: CAWSVQGTGTYEQYF.

The chain is built from TRBV7-2 and TRBJ2-7, with a tentative D call TRBD1 (5 bases). The V gene lost 5 bases and the J gene lost 5 bases, with 13 bases spanning the gap. The CDR3 is 13 amino acids. Germline CDR1 and CDR2: SGHTA and FQGNSA. DNA for the CDR3: TGTGCCAGCAGCCCCTTTGGGGCAGACGAGCAGTACTTC. It specifies CASSPFGADEQYF.

The genes are TRBV5-1 and TRBJ1-1; 8 bases fit TRBD1. CDR1 and CDR2 (germline): SGHRS, YFSETQ. CDR3 size: 13 residues. V dropped 5 bases and J dropped 5; count of bases not matched to a gene: 5. Written as DNA, the CDR3 is TGCGCCAGCAGTGGACAGGGAAGGACTGAAGCTTTCTTT. It is translated as CASSGQGRTEAFF.

Comment on this clone: The same CDR3 also results from other DNA sequences found in this sample. The chain is built from TRBV19 and TRBJ1-1, with D possibly matching TRBD1 (5 bases). The V end lost 3 bases, the J end lost 5 bases, and 10 bases lay between the germline ends. CDR3 length: 13 amino acids. Germline CDR1 reads LNHDA; CDR2 reads SQIVND (reference sequence). Here the CDR3 reads CASSIGGGTEAFF. The CDR3 DNA reads TGTGCCAGTAGTATCGGGGGGGGAACTGAAGCTTTCTTT.

V and J are TRBV7-2 and TRBJ1-5; no clear D gene. The CDR3 totals 15 residues. The ends were cut back, 1 base at V and 0 bases at J, with 7 bases in the middle. The germline gives CDR1 SGHTA, CDR2 FQGNSA. The CDR3 bases are TGTGCCAGCAGCTTAGGGGCTCGTAGCAATCAGCCCCAGCATTTT. Translated, it gives CASSLGARSNQPQHF.

The rearrangement uses TRBV9 and TRBJ2-2; a weak D match, TRBD2 (5 bases). Germline lookup yields CDR1 SGDLS and CDR2 YYNGEE. The CDR3 is made up of 12 amino acids. The V and J ends lost 3 bases and 10 bases respectively, with 10 bases between them. CDR3 DNA: TGTGCCAGCAGCGGGGGAGCAGTGGAGCTGTTTTTT. Translated, it gives CASSGGAVELFF. Combining the CDR3 with reference TRBV9 and TRBJ2-2 gives the whole variable domain DSGVTQTPKHLITATGQRVTLRCSPRSGDLSVYWYQQSLDQGLQFLIQYYNGEERAKGNILERFSAQQFPDLHSELNLSSLELGDSALYFCASSGGAVELFFGEGSRLTVL.

This chain joins TRBV27 and TRBJ1-4; D is possibly TRBD1 (6 bases). V dropped 8 bases and J dropped 0 bases, with 13 bases sitting between them. This CDR3 is 15 amino acids long. Germline assignment: CDR1 MNHEY and CDR2 SMNVEV (reference sequence). The CDR3 DNA follows: TGTGCCAGCCAGGGGTCTCAATCAACTAATGAAAAACTGTTTTTT. Its protein is CASQGSQSTNEKLFF.

The chain has TRBV2 and TRBJ1-1; TRBD1 is a possible D gene (6 bases). The CDR3 length is 14 residues. Deletions cut 7 bases from V and 4 bases from J, with 16 bases between. Germline CDR1 reads SNHLY; CDR2 reads FYNNEI. The CDR3 bases are TGTGCCAGCACCCCTCGGACAGTCCTCACTGAAGCTTTCTTT. Amino acids: CASTPRTVLTEAFF.

V is TRBV5-8 and J is TRBJ1-5; 10 nucleotides match TRBD1. After removal of 0 bases from V and 4 bases from J, the junction contained 4 bases not matched to a gene. The CDR3 runs 16 residues. The V gene's germline CDR1 is SGHTS and CDR2 YDEGEE. CDR3 region: CASSLEGQGRNQPQHF. In nucleotides, the CDR3 is TGTGCCAGCAGCTTGGAGGGACAGGGGAGGAATCAGCCCCAGCATTTT.

The chain links TRBV28 to TRBJ2-1; 7 nucleotides align to TRBD2. The V and J ends lost 3 bases and 3 bases, in that order; junction bases with no gene match: 5. Germline loops: CDR1 MDHEN, CDR2 SYDVKM. CDR3 size: 15 residues. CDR3 protein: CASSLGGPGYNEQFF. The CDR3 region has the DNA TGTGCCAGCAGTTTGGGAGGGCCTGGCTACAATGAGCAGTTCTTC.

The gene calls are TRBV7-9 and TRBJ2-7; maybe TRBD1 (5 bases). V was clipped by 2 bases and J by 0 bases, with 11 bases between them. This CDR3 has 15 residues. Germline V lookup: CDR1 SEHNR, CDR2 FQNEAQ (reference sequence). CDR3 coding DNA: TGTGCCAGCAGCTTACCGTGGGGCGACTCCTACGAGCAGTACTTC. This translates into CASSLPWGDSYEQYF.